The 21 T cell receptor beta chains given below trace back to one sample, sequenced in a study of technical replicates of blood from a few donors. The data were produced by immunoSEQ multiplex PCR, yet TCRdb's version contains in-frame clones alone and is incomplete. The sample records about 93,000 clones, around 96% being singletons. The sample comprised T cells isolated from PBMCs. The receptor set was obtained from a human donor in good health.

The gene calls are TRBV5-1 and TRBJ2-5; D remains ambiguous. The CDR3 consists of 13 residues. The germline gives CDR1 SGHRS, CDR2 YFSETQ. V was pared by 4 bases and J by 5 bases, with 12 bases between. The CDR3 reads CASSPGSRETQYF. CDR3 coding DNA: TGCGCCAGCAGCCCAGGAAGTAGGGAGACCCAGTACTTC.

The chain uses TRBV5-1 and TRBJ2-1; perhaps TRBD2 as D (6 bases). CDR1 is SGHRS and CDR2 is YFSETQ in the germline V gene. The germline V and J ends were trimmed by 2 bases and 9 bases, with 24 bases remaining between them. The CDR3 is made up of 17 amino acids. As DNA, the CDR3 is TGCGCCAGCAGCTTCACCCCCGGGACTCCTATCGGGGGTGAGCAGTTCTTC. Translated, it gives CASSFTPGTPIGGEQFF.

The chain recombines TRBV12-5 with TRBJ2-7, with D uncertain. The germline CDR1 and CDR2 sequences are LGHNT and FRNRAP. V lost 3 bases to trimming and J lost 3 bases, with 6 bases between them. CDR3 length: 12 residues. This CDR3 is CASGLSFYEQYF. As DNA, the CDR3 is TGTGCTAGTGGTTTATCCTTCTACGAGCAGTACTTC. Complete variable domain (other parts from reference TRBV12-5 and TRBJ2-7): DARVTQTPRHKVTEMGQEVTMRCQPILGHNTVFWYRQTMMQGLELLAYFRNRAPLDDSGMPKDRFSAEMPDATLATLKIQPSEPRDSAVYFCASGLSFYEQYFGPGTRLTVT.

J is TRBJ1-2 and V is TRBV4-2, with a possible D match to TRBD1 (5 bases). Between the trimmed V and J ends, which lost 4 bases and 7 bases, there was a span of 16 bases. The CDR3 length is 14 residues. Per germline, CDR1 LGHNA and CDR2 YNFKEQ. The CDR3 region has the DNA TGTGCCAGCAGCCCTGGAGGGGCAGGATTTGGCTACACCTTC. Protein product: CASSPGGAGFGYTF.

The J gene is TRBJ2-6, the V gene TRBV5-1; TRBD1 might be the D (6 bases). Germline CDR1 reads SGHRS; CDR2 reads YFSETQ. CDR3 length equals 16 residues. The V and J ends lost 1 base and 0 bases respectively, with 8 bases between them. DNA of the CDR3: TGCGCCAGCAGCTTGACAGGGCTCTCTGGGGCCAACGTCCTGACTTTC. It specifies CASSLTGLSGANVLTF.

Only one count was recorded for this clone. The CDR3 DNA follows: TGTGCCAGCAGCTTAGTTCGGACTAGCGAGTACAATGAGCAGTTCTTC. Translating it yields CASSLVRTSEYNEQFF. The chain uses TRBV7-8 and TRBJ2-1; 9 positions agree with TRBD2. The germline V gene has CDR1 SGHVS and CDR2 FQNEAQ. The CDR3 contains 16 residues. V was pared by 1 base and J by 4 bases, with 5 bases of the junction left unmatched.

J is TRBJ1-1 and V is TRBV27; 7 nucleotides match TRBD1. V was pared by 3 bases and J by 0 bases, with 4 bases of the junction left unmatched. From germline, CDR1 is MNHEY and CDR2 SMNVEV (reference sequence). The CDR3 covers 15 residues. The CDR3 region has the DNA TGTGCCAGCAGTTTCGGGACAGTTATGAACACTGAAGCTTTCTTT. It codes for CASSFGTVMNTEAFF.

This chain uses TRBV9 with TRBJ2-5; D gene ambiguous. Trimming took off 0 bases at V and 2 bases at J, with 8 bases between the two ends. The CDR3 length is 14 residues. CDR1 SGDLS and CDR2 YYNGEE come from the germline V gene. This chain's CDR3 is CASSVGSQQETQYF. CDR3 nucleotides: TGTGCCAGCAGCGTAGGGAGTCAGCAAGAGACCCAGTACTTC. The full variable domain, with the rest looked up from reference TRBV9 and TRBJ2-5, is DSGVTQTPKHLITATGQRVTLRCSPRSGDLSVYWYQQSLDQGLQFLIQYYNGEERAKGNILERFSAQQFPDLHSELNLSSLELGDSALYFCASSVGSQQETQYFGPGTRLLVL.

The genes are TRBV5-1 and TRBJ2-5; 9 bases map to TRBD2. Germline CDR1 is SGHRS and CDR2 is YFSETQ. The CDR3 is 16 residues long. V lost 1 base, J lost 5 bases, and 9 bases stayed unmatched. CDR3: CASSLSLAGPRETQYF. The DNA for the CDR3 is TGCGCCAGCAGCTTGAGTCTAGCGGGGCCGAGGGAGACCCAGTACTTC.

The chain is built from TRBV27 and TRBJ2-1; 9 bases match TRBD2. The CDR3 contains 13 residues. Trimming removed 6 bases from V and 5 bases from J; junction bases left unmatched: 2. Germline V gene lookup returns CDR1 MNHEY and CDR2 SMNVEV (reference sequence). CDR3 sequence reads: CASRAGGNNEQFF. CDR3 bases: TGTGCCAGCAGGGCGGGGGGGAACAATGAGCAGTTCTTC.

The chain uses TRBV4-2 and TRBJ2-7; TRBD2 agrees at 11 bases. The CDR3 totals 16 residues. V shed 1 base and J 0 bases; nucleotides not matched to a gene: 2. Germline assignment: CDR1 LGHNA and CDR2 YNFKEQ. This CDR3 reads CASSQVSGGASYEQYF. CDR3 DNA sequence: TGTGCCAGCAGCCAAGTTAGCGGGGGGGCCTCCTACGAGCAGTACTTC.

The genes are TRBV21-1 and TRBJ1-1; the table's D call, TRBD1, was not checked against the DNA. TRBV21-1 counts as a pseudogene. The CDR3 loop spans 13 amino acids. CDR3 sequence: CASSKRQVTEAFF. The DNA of the CDR3 is TGTGCCAGCAGCAAGCGACAAGTCACTGAAGCTTTCTTT.

The genes are TRBV4-1 and TRBJ2-3; D might be TRBD2 (7 bases). CDR3 length: 18 residues. The germline V and J ends were trimmed by 3 bases and 2 bases, with 21 bases remaining between them. The germline V gene has CDR1 MGHRA and CDR2 YSYEKL. In DNA, the CDR3 is TGCGCCAGCAGCCACGCCGGGGGGCCCCTCCTACACACAGATACGCAGTATTTT. Amino acids: CASSHAGGPLLHTDTQYF.

V usage is TRBV25-1 and J usage is TRBJ1-4; 7 bases match TRBD1. The V gene end was trimmed by 3 bases and the J gene end by 6 bases; junction bases not matched to a gene: 7. The CDR3 totals 15 residues. Germline V CDR1 and CDR2: MGHDK, SYGVNS. The CDR3 sequence is CASSETGTDYEKLFF. CDR3 coding DNA: TGTGCCAGCAGTGAGACCGGGACAGACTATGAAAAACTGTTTTTT.

This chain connects TRBV4-2 to TRBJ2-3; 11 nucleotides agree with TRBD2. The germline CDR1 and CDR2 sequences are LGHNA and YNFKEQ. V shed 0 bases, J shed 3 bases, and the junction held 2 bases outside the gene matches. This CDR3 spans 16 amino acids. The CDR3 protein is CASSQELAGVTDTQYF. The CDR3, as DNA: TGTGCCAGCAGCCAAGAACTAGCGGGAGTGACAGATACGCAGTATTTT.

The chain recombines TRBV27 with TRBJ1-2; D is undetermined. The CDR3 is 13 amino acids. Germline CDR1 reads MNHEY; CDR2 reads SMNVEV (reference sequence). V lost 9 bases and J lost 4, with 15 bases in between. The CDR3 DNA reads as TGTGCCAGTAACTGTATCCTTAGCTATGGCTACACCTTC. Amino acid sequence: CASNCILSYGYTF.

A single count supports this clone. This chain links TRBV6-5 with TRBJ1-2, with TRBD1 matching over 12 bases. J gave up 7 bases and V 3 bases, and 6 bases lay outside the gene matches. The germline CDR1 and CDR2 sequences are MNHEY and SVGAGI. This CDR3 spans 15 amino acids. The CDR3 region is CASSYGTGGAGGYTF. In DNA, the CDR3 is TGTGCCAGCAGTTATGGGACAGGGGGCGCGGGTGGCTACACCTTC.

The gene calls are TRBV18 and TRBJ2-1, with 7 positions matching TRBD1. Trimming removed 5 bases from V and 5 bases from J; junction bases left unmatched: 6. Germline-derived CDR1 and CDR2 are KGHSH and LQKENI. This CDR3 is 14 amino acids long. CDR3 in DNA: TGTGCCAGCTCAAAGGACAGGTCTCACAATGAGCAGTTCTTC. Translating gives CASSKDRSHNEQFF.

The rearrangement links TRBV15 to TRBJ1-2, with 9 nucleotides matching TRBD1. Germline lookup yields CDR1 LNHNV and CDR2 YYDKDF (reference sequence). Trimming cost V 8 bases and J 6 bases; bases outside gene matches: 10. The CDR3 runs to 14 residues. CDR3 coding DNA: TGTGCCACCGCCCCGGGCCGGGACAGGGATGGCTACACCTTC. Its translation: CATAPGRDRDGYTF.

V gene TRBV7-8 combines with J gene TRBJ2-3; possible D gene TRBD1, 5 bases. V gave up 2 bases and J gave up 4 bases, with 16 bases separating them. The CDR3 covers 16 residues. Germline loops: CDR1 SGHVS, CDR2 FQNEAQ. The CDR3, as DNA: TGTGCCAGCAGCTTAACAAGGCAGGGTGTGCCAGATACGCAGTATTTT. Translated, it gives CASSLTRQGVPDTQYF.

The V call is TRBV11-1, the J call TRBJ1-2; 8 positions match TRBD1. The J segment lost 4 bases and the V segment lost 4 bases, leaving 2 bases of the junction unmatched. CDR1 is SGHAT and CDR2 is FQDESV in the germline V gene (reference sequence). The CDR3 length is 13 residues. CDR3 in DNA: TGTGCCAGCAGCTCGGGACAGGTCTATGGCTACACCTTC. It codes for CASSSGQVYGYTF.